The clone carrying this T cell receptor (beta chain) was detected a few times. This record belongs to a study of blood T cells in healthy people across ages. Extraction of total RNA produced a minimum of 6 micrograms from each sample. It was with a sample-barcoded 5' primer and a J-beta primer mix that a second PCR of roughly 7 to 11 cycles was run. Samples each returned at least 3 million CDR3-containing paired-end reads. TCRdb itself ran the 5' RACE reads through MiXCR, one entry per CDR3 protein. The data contain under 950,000 distinct CDR3 sequences, around a fifth of them singletons. V was trimmed by 5 bases and J by 6 bases, leaving 13 bases between them. Germline assignment: CDR1 SGHTA and CDR2 FQGTGA. The CDR3 has 13 residues.

The TCR sequence derives from a man aged 65 to 79 in good health. This chain links TRBV7-3 with TRBJ1-2, with D possibly matching TRBD1 (6 bases). Material: blood. The CDR3 DNA is TGTGCCAGCAGCCCCAACAGGGATAATGGCTACACCTTC. The encoded protein is CASSPNRDNGYTF.